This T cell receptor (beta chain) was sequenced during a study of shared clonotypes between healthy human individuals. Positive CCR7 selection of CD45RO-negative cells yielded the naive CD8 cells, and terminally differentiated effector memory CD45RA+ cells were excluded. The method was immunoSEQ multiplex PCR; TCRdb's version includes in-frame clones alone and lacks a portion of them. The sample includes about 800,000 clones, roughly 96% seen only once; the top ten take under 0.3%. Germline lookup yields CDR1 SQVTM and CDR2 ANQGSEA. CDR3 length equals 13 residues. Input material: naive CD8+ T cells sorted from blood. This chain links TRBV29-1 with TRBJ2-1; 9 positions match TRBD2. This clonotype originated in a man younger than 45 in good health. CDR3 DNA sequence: TGCAGTTTAACGCTAGCGGGATACAATGAGCAGTTCTTC. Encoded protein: CSLTLAGYNEQFF.